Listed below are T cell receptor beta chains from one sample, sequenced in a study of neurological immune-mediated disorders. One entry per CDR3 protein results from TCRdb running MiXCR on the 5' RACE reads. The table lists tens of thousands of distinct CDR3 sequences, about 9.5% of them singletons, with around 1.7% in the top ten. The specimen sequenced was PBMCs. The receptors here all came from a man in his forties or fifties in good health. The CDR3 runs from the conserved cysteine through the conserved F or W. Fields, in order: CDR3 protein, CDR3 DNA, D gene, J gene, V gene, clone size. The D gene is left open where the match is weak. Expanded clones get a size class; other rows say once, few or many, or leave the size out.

CDR3: CASSYSSGSYEQYF
DNA: TGTGCCAGCAGTTACTCTAGCGGCAGCTACGAGCAGTACTTC
D: NA
J: TRBJ2-7
V: TRBV6-2/TRBV6-3
size: many

CDR3: CASSSPGQANTGELFF
DNA: TGTGCCAGCAGCTCCCCGGGACAGGCGAACACCGGGGAGCTGTTTTTT
D: TRBD1
J: TRBJ2-2
V: TRBV7-9
size: many

CDR3: CASSEADLISYEQYF
DNA: TGTGCCAGCAGTGAGGCAGACTTAATCTCCTACGAGCAGTACTTC
D: NA
J: TRBJ2-7
V: TRBV6-1
size: many

CDR3: CASSLAGGGGGGNTIYF
DNA: TGTGCCAGCAGCTTAGCGGGGGGAGGGGGCGGCGGAAACACCATATATTTT
D: TRBD1
J: TRBJ1-3
V: TRBV7-2
size: many

CDR3: CSVPSRLAGSYEQYF
DNA: TGCAGTGTTCCCTCCCGCCTAGCGGGCTCCTACGAGCAGTACTTC
D: TRBD2
J: TRBJ2-7
V: TRBV20-1
size: many

CDR3: CSARELTGVMNTEAFF
DNA: TGCAGTGCTAGAGAACTAACAGGGGTTATGAACACTGAAGCTTTCTTT
D: TRBD1
J: TRBJ1-1
V: TRBV20-1
size: NA

CDR3: CASSVGGGARADTQYF
DNA: TGTGCCAGCAGCGTAGGCGGGGGGGCCAGGGCAGATACGCAGTATTTT
D: TRBD2
J: TRBJ2-3
V: TRBV9
size: many

CDR3: CASSQDSGGQGFSYEQYF
DNA: TGTGCCAGCAGCCAAGATTCGGGGGGGCAGGGGTTTTCCTACGAGCAGTACTTC
D: TRBD2
J: TRBJ2-7
V: TRBV3-1
size: many

CDR3: CASSGGLNYEQYF
DNA: TGTGCCAGCAGTGGGGGTCTGAACTACGAGCAGTACTTC
D: NA
J: TRBJ2-7
V: TRBV6-5
size: few

CDR3: CSATGGAVLEQYF
DNA: TGCAGTGCTACGGGGGGGGCCGTTTTAGAGCAGTACTTC
D: TRBD2
J: TRBJ2-7
V: TRBV20-1
size: many

CDR3: CASSHGTSETQYF
DNA: TGCGCCAGCAGCCACGGGACCTCGGAGACCCAGTACTTC
D: NA
J: TRBJ2-5
V: TRBV4-3
size: many

CDR3: CASRSMDRLYEQYF
DNA: TGTGCCAGCAGGAGCATGGACAGACTCTACGAGCAGTACTTC
D: NA
J: TRBJ2-7
V: TRBV11-1
size: many

CDR3: CSCGRSGEQFF
DNA: TGCAGCTGCGGGAGGAGTGGGGAGCAGTTCTTC
D: TRBD2
J: TRBJ2-1
V: TRBV29-1
size: many

CDR3: CASSFTGGTGANVLTF
DNA: TGTGCCAGCAGCTTCACAGGGGGCACTGGGGCCAACGTCCTGACTTTC
D: TRBD1
J: TRBJ2-6
V: TRBV7-9
size: many

CDR3: CASSLNGGSSYEQYF
DNA: TGTGCCAGCAGCTTAAACGGCGGGAGTTCATACGAGCAGTACTTC
D: TRBD2
J: TRBJ2-7
V: TRBV7-9
size: many

CDR3: CSAPFWRLAGAHTGELFF
DNA: TGCAGTGCCCCATTTTGGAGACTAGCGGGAGCGCACACCGGGGAGCTGTTTTTT
D: TRBD2
J: TRBJ2-2
V: TRBV20-1
size: NA

CDR3: CASAVTSGRGGYNEQFF
DNA: TGTGCCAGCGCTGTTACTAGCGGGAGGGGGGGATACAATGAGCAGTTCTTC
D: TRBD2
J: TRBJ2-1
V: TRBV2
size: many

CDR3: CASSRDRGRVETQYF
DNA: TGTGCCAGCAGCCGGGACAGGGGGCGCGTAGAGACCCAGTACTTC
D: TRBD1
J: TRBJ2-5
V: TRBV7-3
size: many

CDR3: CASSGDQGPNTEAFF
DNA: TGTGCCAGCAGCGGAGACCAGGGCCCGAACACTGAAGCTTTCTTT
D: NA
J: TRBJ1-1
V: TRBV9
size: many

CDR3: CASSLEQGVYEQYF
DNA: TGCGCCAGCAGCTTGGAGCAGGGTGTCTACGAGCAGTACTTC
D: NA
J: TRBJ2-7
V: TRBV5-1
size: many

CDR3: CASSLVPDTDTQYF
DNA: TGCGCCAGCAGCTTGGTTCCGGACACAGATACGCAGTATTTT
D: NA
J: TRBJ2-3
V: TRBV5-1
size: many

CDR3: CASSQDPSGESYNEQFF
DNA: TGTGCCAGCAGCCAAGACCCCAGCGGGGAGTCCTACAATGAGCAGTTCTTC
D: TRBD2
J: TRBJ2-1
V: TRBV4-2
size: many

CDR3: CASSLGYTGEQYF
DNA: TGCGCCAGCAGCTTAGGTTATACGGGCGAGCAGTACTTC
D: NA
J: TRBJ2-7
V: TRBV5-1
size: NA

CDR3: CASSPRTGRQETQYF
DNA: TGTGCCAGCAGTCCTAGGACGGGGAGGCAAGAGACCCAGTACTTC
D: NA
J: TRBJ2-5
V: TRBV28
size: many

CDR3: CASSLPGQGAIRTEAFF
DNA: TGCGCCAGCAGTCTCCCGGGACAGGGGGCAATTCGGACTGAAGCTTTCTTT
D: TRBD1
J: TRBJ1-1
V: TRBV5-1
size: many

CDR3: CASSLGGGQETQYF
DNA: TGTGCCAGCAGTTTAGGCGGGGGGCAAGAGACCCAGTACTTC
D: TRBD2
J: TRBJ2-5
V: TRBV12-3/TRBV12-4
size: many

CDR3: CSASRTDNEKLFF
DNA: TGCAGTGCTAGTAGGACCGATAATGAAAAACTGTTTTTT
D: NA
J: TRBJ1-4
V: TRBV20-1
size: many

CDR3: CASSREGLAGAPYEQYF
DNA: TGCGCCAGCAGCCGCGAGGGACTAGCGGGAGCACCCTACGAGCAGTACTTC
D: TRBD2
J: TRBJ2-7
V: TRBV5-1
size: many

CDR3: CASSPVSSGANVLTF
DNA: TGTGCCAGCTCACCAGTGAGCTCTGGGGCCAACGTCCTGACTTTC
D: NA
J: TRBJ2-6
V: TRBV18
size: NA

CDR3: CASSPGSSTEAFF
DNA: TGTGCCAGCAGCCCGGGGTCTAGCACTGAAGCTTTCTTT
D: NA
J: TRBJ1-1
V: TRBV7-8
size: many

CDR3: CASSLSSVNTEAFF
DNA: TGTGCCAGCAGCTTATCATCAGTGAACACTGAAGCTTTCTTT
D: NA
J: TRBJ1-1
V: TRBV7-9
size: many

CDR3: CASGAGQTSYEQYF
DNA: TGTGCCAGCGGGGCGGGACAGACCTCCTACGAGCAGTACTTC
D: NA
J: TRBJ2-7
V: TRBV6-6
size: few

CDR3: CASSLKGVETQYF
DNA: TGTGCCAGCAGTTTAAAGGGGGTGGAGACCCAGTACTTC
D: NA
J: TRBJ2-5
V: TRBV28
size: many

CDR3: CASSQTAGSQEAFF
DNA: TGCGCCAGCAGCCAAACTGCCGGGTCCCAAGAAGCTTTCTTT
D: NA
J: TRBJ1-1
V: TRBV4-1
size: few

CDR3: CAISGTDDGDTQYF
DNA: TGTGCCATCAGCGGGACAGATGATGGGGATACGCAGTATTTT
D: TRBD1
J: TRBJ2-3
V: TRBV10-3
size: many

CDR3: CSAPTGYNEQFF
DNA: TGCAGTGCTCCGACAGGGTACAATGAGCAGTTCTTC
D: TRBD1
J: TRBJ2-1
V: TRBV20-1
size: many

CDR3: CASSYASGGAGTEAFF
DNA: TGCGCCAGCAGCTACGCTTCAGGGGGCGCTGGCACTGAAGCTTTCTTT
D: TRBD1
J: TRBJ1-1
V: TRBV5-1
size: many

CDR3: CASSPAGGGNIQYF
DNA: TGTGCCAGCAGCCCCGCAGGGGGGGGGAACATTCAGTACTTC
D: NA
J: TRBJ2-4
V: TRBV9
size: many

CDR3: CASSPRSSGANVLTF
DNA: TGTGCCAGCAGTCCCAGGTCCTCTGGGGCCAACGTCCTGACTTTC
D: NA
J: TRBJ2-6
V: TRBV12-3/TRBV12-4
size: many

CDR3: CASSQGLAGGFKGETQYF
DNA: TGTGCCAGCAGCCAAGGACTAGCGGGGGGCTTTAAAGGGGAGACCCAGTACTTC
D: TRBD2
J: TRBJ2-5
V: TRBV5-5
size: NA

CDR3: CAWRAGVNEQFF
DNA: TGTGCCTGGAGGGCGGGGGTCAATGAGCAGTTCTTC
D: TRBD2
J: TRBJ2-1
V: TRBV30
size: NA

CDR3: CSAPADRVRLYEQYF
DNA: TGCAGTGCTCCGGCGGACAGGGTCCGACTCTACGAGCAGTACTTC
D: TRBD1
J: TRBJ2-7
V: TRBV20-1
size: few

CDR3: CASSPRQGAEETQYF
DNA: TGTGCCAGCAGCCCCCGACAGGGGGCTGAGGAGACCCAGTACTTC
D: TRBD1
J: TRBJ2-5
V: TRBV12-3/TRBV12-4
size: many

CDR3: CATSMGRGQFF
DNA: TGTGCCACCAGTATGGGGCGTGGGCAGTTCTTC
D: NA
J: TRBJ2-1
V: TRBV24-1
size: many